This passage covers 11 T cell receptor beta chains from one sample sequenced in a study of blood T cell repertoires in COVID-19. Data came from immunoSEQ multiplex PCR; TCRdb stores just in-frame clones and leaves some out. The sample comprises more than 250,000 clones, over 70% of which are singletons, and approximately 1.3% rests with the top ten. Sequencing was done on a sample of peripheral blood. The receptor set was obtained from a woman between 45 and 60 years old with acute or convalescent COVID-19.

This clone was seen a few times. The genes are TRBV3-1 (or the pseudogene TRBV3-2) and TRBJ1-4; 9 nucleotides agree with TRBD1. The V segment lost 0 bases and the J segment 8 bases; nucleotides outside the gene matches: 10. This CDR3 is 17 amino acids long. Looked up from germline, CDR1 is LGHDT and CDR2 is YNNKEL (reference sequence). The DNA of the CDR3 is TGTGCCAGCAGCCAAGAGACTCAGACAGGGGGAGAGGAAAAACTGTTTTTT. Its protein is CASSQETQTGGEEKLFF.

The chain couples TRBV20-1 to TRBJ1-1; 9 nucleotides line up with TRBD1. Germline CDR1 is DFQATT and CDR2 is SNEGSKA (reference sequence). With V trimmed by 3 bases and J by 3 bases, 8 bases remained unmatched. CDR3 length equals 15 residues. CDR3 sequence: CSASPLQGADTEAFF. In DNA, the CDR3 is TGCAGTGCTAGTCCCCTACAGGGGGCCGACACTGAAGCTTTCTTT.

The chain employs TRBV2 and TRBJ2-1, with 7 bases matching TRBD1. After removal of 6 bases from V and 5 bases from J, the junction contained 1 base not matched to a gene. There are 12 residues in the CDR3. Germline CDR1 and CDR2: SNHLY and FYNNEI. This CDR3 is CASSGQDNEQFF. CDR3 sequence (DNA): TGTGCCAGCAGCGGACAGGACAATGAGCAGTTCTTC.

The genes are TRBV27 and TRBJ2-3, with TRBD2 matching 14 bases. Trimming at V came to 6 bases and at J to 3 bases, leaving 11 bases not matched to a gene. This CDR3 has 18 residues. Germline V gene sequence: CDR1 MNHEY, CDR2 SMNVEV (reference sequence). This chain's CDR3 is CASSRGLAGEGETDTQYF. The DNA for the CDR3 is TGTGCCAGCAGCAGGGGACTAGCGGGAGAGGGGGAGACAGATACGCAGTATTTT.

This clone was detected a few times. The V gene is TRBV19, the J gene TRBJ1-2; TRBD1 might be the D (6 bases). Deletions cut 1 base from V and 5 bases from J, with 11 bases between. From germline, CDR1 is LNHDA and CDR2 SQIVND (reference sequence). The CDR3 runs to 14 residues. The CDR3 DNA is TGTGCCAGTAGTATAGCAGGGGACGGATATGGCTACACCTTC. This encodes CASSIAGDGYGYTF.

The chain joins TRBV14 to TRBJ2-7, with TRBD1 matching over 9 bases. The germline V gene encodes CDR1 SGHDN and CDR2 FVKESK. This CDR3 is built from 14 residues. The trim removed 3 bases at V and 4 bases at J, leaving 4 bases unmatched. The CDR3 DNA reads TGTGCCAGCAGCCAGACCGGGACAGGGTACGAGCAGTACTTC. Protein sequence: CASSQTGTGYEQYF.

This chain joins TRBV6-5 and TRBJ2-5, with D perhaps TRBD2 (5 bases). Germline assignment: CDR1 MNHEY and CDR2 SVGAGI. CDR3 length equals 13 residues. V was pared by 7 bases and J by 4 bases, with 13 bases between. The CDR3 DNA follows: TGTGCCAGCACCCAACGGGGTTCAGAGACCCAGTACTTC. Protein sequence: CASTQRGSETQYF.

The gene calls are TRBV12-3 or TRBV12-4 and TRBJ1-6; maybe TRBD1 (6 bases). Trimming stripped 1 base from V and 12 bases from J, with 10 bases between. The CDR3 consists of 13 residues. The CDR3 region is CASSLGTEKPLHF. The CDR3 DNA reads TGTGCCAGCAGTTTAGGGACAGAGAAACCCCTCCACTTT.

CDR3 region: CASRGGQGNQPQHF. CDR3 nucleotide sequence: TGTGCCAGCAGGGGAGGACAGGGCAATCAGCCCCAGCATTTT. The chain carries TRBV6-6 and TRBJ1-5; the match to TRBD1 covers 7 bases. Losses at the gene ends were 6 bases for V and 2 bases for J; bases not matched to a gene: 4. The CDR3 is 14 amino acids. Germline lookup yields CDR1 MNHNY and CDR2 SVGAGI (reference sequence).

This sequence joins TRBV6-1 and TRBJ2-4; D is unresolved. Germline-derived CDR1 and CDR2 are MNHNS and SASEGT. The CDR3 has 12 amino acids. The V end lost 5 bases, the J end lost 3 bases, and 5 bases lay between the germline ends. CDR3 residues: CASSPDKNIQYF. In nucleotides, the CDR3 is TGTGCCAGCAGTCCAGACAAAAACATTCAGTACTTC.

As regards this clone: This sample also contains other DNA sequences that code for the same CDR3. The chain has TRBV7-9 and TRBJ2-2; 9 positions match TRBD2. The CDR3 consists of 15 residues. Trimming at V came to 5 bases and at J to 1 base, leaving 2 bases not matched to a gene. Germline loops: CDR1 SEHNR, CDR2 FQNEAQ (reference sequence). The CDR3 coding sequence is TGTGCCAGCAGCCCGCGGGGGGGGAACACCGGGGAGCTGTTTTTT. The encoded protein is CASSPRGGNTGELFF.